The rows below give T cell receptor beta chains drawn from one sample of a study of blood T cell repertoires in COVID-19. This table comes from immunoSEQ multiplex PCR, and its TCRdb copy is limited to in-frame clones, with some not included. Found here are around 460,000 clones, about 90% of them singletons; the top ten hold 0.8% to 0.85%. Specimen: peripheral blood. These receptors were taken from a man between 18 and 29 years old with COVID-19, enrolled during active disease. Both conserved end residues are trimmed from each CDR3.

CDR3 protein: ASSPQEVAETQY; V gene: TRBV2; J gene: TRBJ2-5
CDR3 protein: ASSSGGSGLNTGELF; V gene: TRBV27; J gene: TRBJ2-2
CDR3 protein: ASSLVNSLEQY; V gene: TRBV11-3; J gene: TRBJ2-7
CDR3 protein: ASSVEVGGGTDTQY; V gene: TRBV9; J gene: TRBJ2-3
CDR3 protein: ASSYVLVRETQY; V gene: TRBV7-9; J gene: TRBJ2-5
CDR3 protein: ASTSGGNSETQY; V gene: TRBV6-5; J gene: TRBJ2-5
CDR3 protein: ASIAGQGAKTQY; V gene: TRBV2; J gene: TRBJ2-5
CDR3 protein: ASSQGAGGPGETQY; V gene: TRBV3-1/TRBV3-2; J gene: TRBJ2-5
CDR3 protein: ASSYRGTGREKLF; V gene: TRBV11-2; J gene: TRBJ1-4
CDR3 protein: ASSPGLNNEQF; V gene: TRBV27; J gene: TRBJ2-1
CDR3 protein: ASSQDARYTQY; V gene: TRBV14; J gene: TRBJ2-3
CDR3 protein: ASSIPGEINYGYT; V gene: TRBV19; J gene: TRBJ1-2
CDR3 protein: ASSLRQGDGHTDTQY; V gene: TRBV18; J gene: TRBJ2-3
CDR3 protein: ASSLGLAGPRSSYNEQF; V gene: TRBV5-1; J gene: TRBJ2-1
CDR3 protein: ASSIGLVNTGELF; V gene: TRBV19; J gene: TRBJ2-2
CDR3 protein: ASSAKSTTGELF; V gene: TRBV5-1; J gene: TRBJ2-2
CDR3 protein: ASSAGGTEETQY; V gene: TRBV3-1/TRBV3-2; J gene: TRBJ2-5
CDR3 protein: ASSVGQGLSSYNEQF; V gene: TRBV7-6; J gene: TRBJ2-1
CDR3 protein: ASSPDGSSGRAGELF; V gene: TRBV7-3; J gene: TRBJ2-2
CDR3 protein: AWRMTGNYGYT; V gene: TRBV30; J gene: TRBJ1-2
CDR3 protein: ASSPWGSGRPGDTGELF; V gene: TRBV7-8; J gene: TRBJ2-2
CDR3 protein: ASSIVRDTGELF; V gene: TRBV2; J gene: TRBJ2-2
CDR3 protein: ASSPTGTSGDEQF; V gene: TRBV18; J gene: TRBJ2-1
CDR3 protein: ASSKGTGFNSPLH; V gene: TRBV9; J gene: TRBJ1-6
CDR3 protein: AWSVASGEKLF; V gene: TRBV30; J gene: TRBJ1-4
CDR3 protein: ASSFSGSTDTQY; V gene: TRBV12-1; J gene: TRBJ2-3
CDR3 protein: ASSPGGRFHGYT; V gene: TRBV6-5; J gene: TRBJ1-2
CDR3 protein: ASSLFSGRTNEQF; V gene: TRBV5-4; J gene: TRBJ2-1
CDR3 protein: ASSQGARVSYEQY; V gene: TRBV3-1/TRBV3-2; J gene: TRBJ2-7
CDR3 protein: AILPNPDTQETQY; V gene: TRBV2; J gene: TRBJ2-5
CDR3 protein: ASSFGQGMEETQY; V gene: TRBV11-3; J gene: TRBJ2-5
CDR3 protein: ASSVTGNYEQY; V gene: TRBV5-8; J gene: TRBJ2-7
CDR3 protein: AWYGRDSTDTQY; V gene: TRBV30; J gene: TRBJ2-3
CDR3 protein: AWSAGSNQPQH; V gene: TRBV30; J gene: TRBJ1-5
CDR3 protein: ASSQQGAWNSPLH; V gene: TRBV16; J gene: TRBJ1-6
CDR3 protein: ASSPRREGNDEQF; V gene: TRBV5-4; J gene: TRBJ2-1
CDR3 protein: AIGGLAGIQETQY; V gene: TRBV10-3; J gene: TRBJ2-5
CDR3 protein: ASSLLANTEAF; V gene: TRBV7-3; J gene: TRBJ1-1
CDR3 protein: ASSPGQAVPLH; V gene: TRBV28; J gene: TRBJ1-6
CDR3 protein: ASSFMRRTAYEQY; V gene: TRBV5-6; J gene: TRBJ2-7
CDR3 protein: ASSSSGLSRYEQY; V gene: TRBV27; J gene: TRBJ2-7
CDR3 protein: ASSVARGGAHTGELF; V gene: TRBV9; J gene: TRBJ2-2
CDR3 protein: ASSLEVSLETQY; V gene: TRBV7-6; J gene: TRBJ2-5
CDR3 protein: ASSLSGEQPQH; V gene: TRBV7-9; J gene: TRBJ1-5
CDR3 protein: ASSLERGGSYEQY; V gene: TRBV5-4; J gene: TRBJ2-7
CDR3 protein: ASSVGTGQETQY; V gene: TRBV9; J gene: TRBJ2-5
CDR3 protein: ASSLNDRGPYEQY; V gene: TRBV27; J gene: TRBJ2-7
CDR3 protein: ATSDKGVKQETQY; V gene: TRBV24-1; J gene: TRBJ2-5
CDR3 protein: ASSQYPQTSWETQY; V gene: TRBV3-1/TRBV3-2; J gene: TRBJ2-5
CDR3 protein: ASSFDRAGTQY; V gene: TRBV5-4; J gene: TRBJ2-5
CDR3 protein: SVGGQGATGELF; V gene: TRBV29-1; J gene: TRBJ2-2
CDR3 protein: ASSATAGPGVRGYT; V gene: TRBV7-9; J gene: TRBJ1-2
CDR3 protein: ASSETGGNTGELF; V gene: TRBV6-1; J gene: TRBJ2-2